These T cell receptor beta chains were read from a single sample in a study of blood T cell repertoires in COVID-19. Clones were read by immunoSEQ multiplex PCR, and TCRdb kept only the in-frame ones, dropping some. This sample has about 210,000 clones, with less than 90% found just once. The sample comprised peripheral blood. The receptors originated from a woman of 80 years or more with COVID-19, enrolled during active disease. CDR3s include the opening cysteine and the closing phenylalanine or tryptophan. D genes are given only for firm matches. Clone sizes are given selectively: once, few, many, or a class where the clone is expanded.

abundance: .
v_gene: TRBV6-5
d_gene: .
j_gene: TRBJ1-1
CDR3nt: TGTGCCAGCAGTTCCCAGGCCCTGAACACTGAAGCTTTCTTT
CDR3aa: CASSSQALNTEAFF

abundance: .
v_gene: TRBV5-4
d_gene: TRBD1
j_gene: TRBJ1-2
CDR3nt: TGTGCCAGCAGCCAGATGGACAGGTCCCCTATCGGCTACACCTTC
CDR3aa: CASSQMDRSPIGYTF

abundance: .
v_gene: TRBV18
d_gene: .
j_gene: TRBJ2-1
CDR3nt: TGTGCCAGCTCACAGGGGGTGAGCTCCTACAATGAGCAGTTCTTC
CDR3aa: CASSQGVSSYNEQFF

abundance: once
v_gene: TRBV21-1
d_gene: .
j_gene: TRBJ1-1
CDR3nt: TGTGCCAGCAGCCTCGGGACAGGGGAAAAAGGGGGGGCTTTCTTT
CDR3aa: CASSLGTGEKGGAFF

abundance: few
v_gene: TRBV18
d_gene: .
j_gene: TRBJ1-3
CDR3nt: TGTGCCAGCTCACCGAAGGGGGACACCATATATTTT
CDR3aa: CASSPKGDTIYF

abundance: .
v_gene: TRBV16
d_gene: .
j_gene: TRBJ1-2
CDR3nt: TGTGCCAGCAGCCAATCGGCGGCGAGGAGGGCCGACTATGGCTACACCTTC
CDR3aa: CASSQSAARRADYGYTF

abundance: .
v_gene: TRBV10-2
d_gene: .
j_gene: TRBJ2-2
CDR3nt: TGCGCCAGCGAAGCCGGGAGTCGGTCCGGGGAGCTGTTTTTT
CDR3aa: CASEAGSRSGELFF

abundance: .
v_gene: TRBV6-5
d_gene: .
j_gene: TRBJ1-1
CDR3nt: TGTGCCAGCAGATCTCCGGGGATGAACACTGAAGCTTTCTTT
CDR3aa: CASRSPGMNTEAFF

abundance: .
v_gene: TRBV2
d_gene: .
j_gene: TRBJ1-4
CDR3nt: TGTGCCAGCAGCGGGACAGAAAAACTGTTTTTT
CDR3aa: CASSGTEKLFF

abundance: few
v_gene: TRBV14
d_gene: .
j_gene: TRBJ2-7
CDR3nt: TGTGCCAGCAGCCAAGATCCCCCGGGGAAAAGATACGAGCAGTACTTC
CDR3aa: CASSQDPPGKRYEQYF

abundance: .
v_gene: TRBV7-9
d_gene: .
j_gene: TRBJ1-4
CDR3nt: TGTGCCAGCAGCTTACTACAGGGTAGTGAAAAACTGTTTTTT
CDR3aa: CASSLLQGSEKLFF

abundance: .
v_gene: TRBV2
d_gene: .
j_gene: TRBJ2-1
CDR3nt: TGTGCCAGCAGTACCAGCGGAATCAATGAGCAGTTCTTC
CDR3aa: CASSTSGINEQFF

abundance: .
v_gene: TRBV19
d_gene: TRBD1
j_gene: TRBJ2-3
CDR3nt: TGTGCCAGCGGAGGACAGGGGGCGTACACAGATACGCAGTATTTT
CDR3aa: CASGGQGAYTDTQYF

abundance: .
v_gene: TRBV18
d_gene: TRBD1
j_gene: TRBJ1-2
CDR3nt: TGTGCCAGCTCACCAGGGACAGGGGGCGCCGGTGATGGCTACACCTTC
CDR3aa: CASSPGTGGAGDGYTF

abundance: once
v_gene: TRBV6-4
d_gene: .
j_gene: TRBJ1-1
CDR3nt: TGTGCCAGCAGTGAGATGGGAGCTGGGAACACTGAAGCTTTCTTT
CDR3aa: CASSEMGAGNTEAFF

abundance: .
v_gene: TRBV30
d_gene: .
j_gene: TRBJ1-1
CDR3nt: TGTGCCTGGAGCCAGTATATGACTGAAGCTTTCTTT
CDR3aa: CAWSQYMTEAFF

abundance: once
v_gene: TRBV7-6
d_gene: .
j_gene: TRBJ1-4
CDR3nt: TGTGCCAGCAGCTCCGATACTGCAACTAATGAAAAACTGTTTTTT
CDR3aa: CASSSDTATNEKLFF

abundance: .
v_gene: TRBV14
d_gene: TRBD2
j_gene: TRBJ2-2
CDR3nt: TGTGCCAGCAGCTTGCGGGGGGACGACACCGGGGAGCTGTTTTTT
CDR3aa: CASSLRGDDTGELFF

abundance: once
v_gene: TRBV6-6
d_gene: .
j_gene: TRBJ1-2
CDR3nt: TGTGCCAGCAGCAAGGGAGAGTGGCAAGGCTACACCTTC
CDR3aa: CASSKGEWQGYTF

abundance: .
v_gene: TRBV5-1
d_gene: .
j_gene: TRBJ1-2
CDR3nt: TGCGCCAGCAGCTTGTTACAGCCTACCTATGGCTACACCTTC
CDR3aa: CASSLLQPTYGYTF

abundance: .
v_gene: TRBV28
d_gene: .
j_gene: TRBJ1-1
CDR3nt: TGTGCCAGCAGTCTTAGGGAGGCGAGCACTGAAGCTTTCTTT
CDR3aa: CASSLREASTEAFF

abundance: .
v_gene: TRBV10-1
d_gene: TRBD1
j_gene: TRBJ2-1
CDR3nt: TGCGCCAGCAGTGTAACACAGGGGAAGCAGTTCTTC
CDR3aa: CASSVTQGKQFF

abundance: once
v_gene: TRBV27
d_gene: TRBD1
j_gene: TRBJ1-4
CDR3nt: TGTGCCAGCAGCCCAAATGGACAGGGTGGTGAAAAACTGTTTTTT
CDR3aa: CASSPNGQGGEKLFF

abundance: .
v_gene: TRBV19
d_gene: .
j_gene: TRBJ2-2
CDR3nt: TGTGCCAGTTGCCCGGGACACAACACCGGGGAGCTGTTTTTT
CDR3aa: CASCPGHNTGELFF

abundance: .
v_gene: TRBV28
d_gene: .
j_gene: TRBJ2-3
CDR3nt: TGTGCCAGCAGTTTTGACATTGGCAGTGATACGCAGTATTTT
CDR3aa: CASSFDIGSDTQYF

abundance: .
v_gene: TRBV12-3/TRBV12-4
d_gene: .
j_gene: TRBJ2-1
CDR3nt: .
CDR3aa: CASSLDKAFF

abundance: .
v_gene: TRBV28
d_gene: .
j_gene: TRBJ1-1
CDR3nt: TGTGCCAGCAGTTTAGGACAGAGAAACACTGAAGCTTTCTTT
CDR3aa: CASSLGQRNTEAFF

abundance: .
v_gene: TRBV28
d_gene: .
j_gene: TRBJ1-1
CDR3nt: TGTGCCAGCCGGGGAGGGGGGAACACTGAAGCTTTCTTT
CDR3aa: CASRGGGNTEAFF

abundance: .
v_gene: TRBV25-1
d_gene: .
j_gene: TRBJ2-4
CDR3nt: TGTGCCAGCAGTGAAGCCATTTTCCCCTCAGAGTACTTC
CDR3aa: CASSEAIFPSEYF

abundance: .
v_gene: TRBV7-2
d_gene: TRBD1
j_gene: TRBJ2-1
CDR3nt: TGTGCCAGCAGCTATAGACAGGGGGACGTTAATGAGCAGTTCTTC
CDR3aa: CASSYRQGDVNEQFF

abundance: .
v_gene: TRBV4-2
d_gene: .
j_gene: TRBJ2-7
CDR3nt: TGTGCCAGCAGCCTGAGGGGGGGGGTTCCCTACGAGCAGTACTTC
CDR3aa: CASSLRGGVPYEQYF

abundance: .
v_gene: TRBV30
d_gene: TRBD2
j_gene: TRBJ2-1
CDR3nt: TGTGCCTGGAGAAACAGCGGGGGAAATGAGCAGTTCTTC
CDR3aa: CAWRNSGGNEQFF

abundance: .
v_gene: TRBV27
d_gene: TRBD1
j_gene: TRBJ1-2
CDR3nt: TGTGCCAGCAGACCGTGGACAGGGGGCGCTGACTATGGCTACACCTTC
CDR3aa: CASRPWTGGADYGYTF

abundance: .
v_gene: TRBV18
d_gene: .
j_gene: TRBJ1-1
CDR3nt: TGTGCCAGCTCACCAGAGTTAATGAACACTGAAGCTTTCTTT
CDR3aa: CASSPELMNTEAFF

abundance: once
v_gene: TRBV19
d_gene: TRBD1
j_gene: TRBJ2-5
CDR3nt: TGTGCCAGTAGTCTACGACAGGGGGGGGAGACCCAGTACTTC
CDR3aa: CASSLRQGGETQYF

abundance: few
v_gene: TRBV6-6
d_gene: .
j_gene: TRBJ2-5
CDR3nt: TGTGCCAGCAGTTACTCAGAGCCCCAGTACTTC
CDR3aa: CASSYSEPQYF

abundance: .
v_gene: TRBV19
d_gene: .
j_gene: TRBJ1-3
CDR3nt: TGTGCCAGTAGTATCGGGTTCGGAAACACCATATATTTT
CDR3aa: CASSIGFGNTIYF

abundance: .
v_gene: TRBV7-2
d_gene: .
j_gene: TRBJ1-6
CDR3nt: TGTGCCAGCAGCTTAGGAGGGGGTAGTGGTTACAATTCACCCCTCCACTTT
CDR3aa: CASSLGGGSGYNSPLHF

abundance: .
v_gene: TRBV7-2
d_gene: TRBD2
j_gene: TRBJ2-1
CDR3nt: TGTGCCAGCAGCTTTAGCGGGGGGGCTTACGGTGAGCAGTTCTTC
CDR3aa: CASSFSGGAYGEQFF

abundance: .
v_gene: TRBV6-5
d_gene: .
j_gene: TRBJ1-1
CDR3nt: TGTGCCAGCAGCCGGGACTTAGAGAACACTGAAGCTTTCTTT
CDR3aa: CASSRDLENTEAFF

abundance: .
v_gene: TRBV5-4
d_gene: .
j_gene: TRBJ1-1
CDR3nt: TGTGCCAGCAGCTTGGAAGGAGCAGGGGATAACACTGAAGCTTTCTTT
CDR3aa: CASSLEGAGDNTEAFF

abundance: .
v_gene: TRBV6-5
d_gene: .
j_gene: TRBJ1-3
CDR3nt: TGTGCCAGCACCCGAACCCCAGAAATGAGAAACACCATATATTTT
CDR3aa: CASTRTPEMRNTIYF